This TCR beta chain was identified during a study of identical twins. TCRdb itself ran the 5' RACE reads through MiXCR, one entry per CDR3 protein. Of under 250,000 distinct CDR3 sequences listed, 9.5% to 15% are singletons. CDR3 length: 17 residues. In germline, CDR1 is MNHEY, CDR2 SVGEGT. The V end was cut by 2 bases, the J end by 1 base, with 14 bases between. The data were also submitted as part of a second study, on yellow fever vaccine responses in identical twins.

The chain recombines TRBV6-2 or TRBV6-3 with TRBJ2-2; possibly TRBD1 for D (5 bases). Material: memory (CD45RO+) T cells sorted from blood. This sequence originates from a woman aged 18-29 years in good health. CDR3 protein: CASSYATVLMNTGELFF. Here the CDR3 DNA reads TGTGCCAGCAGTTACGCGACAGTGCTTATGAACACCGGGGAGCTGTTTTTT.